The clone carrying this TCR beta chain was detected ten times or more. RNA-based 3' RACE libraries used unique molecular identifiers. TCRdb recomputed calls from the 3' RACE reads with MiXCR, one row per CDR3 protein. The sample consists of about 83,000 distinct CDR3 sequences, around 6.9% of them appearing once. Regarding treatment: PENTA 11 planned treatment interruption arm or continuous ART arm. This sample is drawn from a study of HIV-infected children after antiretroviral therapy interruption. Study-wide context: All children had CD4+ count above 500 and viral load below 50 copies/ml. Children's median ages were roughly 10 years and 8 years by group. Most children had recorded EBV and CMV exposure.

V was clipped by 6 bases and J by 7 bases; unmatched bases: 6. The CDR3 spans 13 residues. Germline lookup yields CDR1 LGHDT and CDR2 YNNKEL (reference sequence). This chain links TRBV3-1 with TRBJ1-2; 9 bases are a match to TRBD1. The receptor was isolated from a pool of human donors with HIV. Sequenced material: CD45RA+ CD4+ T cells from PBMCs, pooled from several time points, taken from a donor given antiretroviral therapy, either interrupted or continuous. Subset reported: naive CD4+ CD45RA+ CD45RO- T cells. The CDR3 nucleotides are TGTGCCAGCAGTTTCACAGGGGGCCCTGGCTACACCTTC. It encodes CASSFTGGPGYTF.